The next 25 T cell receptor beta chains were all read from a single sample in a study of blood T cell repertoires in COVID-19. Profiling relied on immunoSEQ multiplex PCR, and the TCRdb table lists in-frame clones only, not all of them. The sample shows about 11,000 clones, 80% to 90% of them seen only once. Sequencing was carried out using peripheral blood. The receptors here all came from a human donor in a cohort sampled during active COVID-19.

As regards this clone: This specimen includes other DNA sequences encoding the same CDR3. The V gene is TRBV6-5, the J gene TRBJ1-1; D is possibly TRBD1 (6 bases). The V end lost 2 bases, the J end lost 5 bases, and 9 bases lay between the germline ends. The CDR3 covers 13 residues. Germline CDR1 reads MNHEY; CDR2 reads SVGAGI. CDR3 loop: CASSYLRGTEAFF. The CDR3, as DNA: TGTGCCAGCAGTTACCTCAGGGGAACTGAAGCTTTCTTT.

V and J are TRBV7-9 and TRBJ2-5; tentatively, D is TRBD2 (6 bases). The V and J ends lost 11 bases and 1 base respectively, with 14 bases between them. The CDR3 totals 13 residues. CDR1 is SEHNR and CDR2 is FQNEAQ in the germline V gene (reference sequence). CDR3: CASAGYRQETQYF. The CDR3 DNA sequence: TGTGCCTCCGCGGGGTATCGCCAAGAGACCCAGTACTTC.

The chain employs TRBV19 and TRBJ2-1, with 14 bases that match TRBD2. CDR1 and CDR2 (germline): LNHDA, SQIVND (reference sequence). The CDR3 runs 15 residues. V shed 5 bases, J shed 7 bases, and the junction held 4 bases outside the gene matches. The CDR3 sequence: CASSWTSGRNNEQFF. The CDR3 region has the DNA TGTGCCAGTAGTTGGACTAGCGGGAGGAATAATGAGCAGTTCTTC.

The chain carries TRBV5-1 and TRBJ2-7, with D tentatively TRBD2 (7 bases). Germline V lookup: CDR1 SGHRS, CDR2 YFSETQ. V lost 5 bases to trimming and J lost 2 bases, with 20 bases between them. The CDR3 covers 16 residues. CDR3 amino acids: CASSFSLGGATYEQYF. The CDR3 DNA is TGCGCCAGCAGTTTCTCGCTTGGGGGGGCCACCTACGAGCAGTACTTC.

The chain combines TRBV13 with TRBJ2-3, with 7 bases that match TRBD2. V lost 5 bases, J lost 2 bases, and 7 bases stayed unmatched. This CDR3 comprises 15 residues. Germline V lookup: CDR1 PRHDT, CDR2 FYEKMQ (reference sequence). The CDR3 DNA is TGTGCCAGCAGCCCTCGAGCGGGGCCCACAGATACGCAGTATTTT. It is translated as CASSPRAGPTDTQYF.

V is TRBV19 and J is TRBJ2-3, with D possibly TRBD2 on 6 matching bases. The germline V gene encodes CDR1 LNHDA and CDR2 SQIVND (reference sequence). This CDR3 region has 15 residues. V was shortened by 2 bases and J by 4 bases, with 13 bases between the two germline ends. CDR3 in amino acids: CASSISGEFADTQYF. In DNA, the CDR3 is TGTGCCAGTAGTATATCGGGAGAATTCGCAGATACGCAGTATTTT.

This chain joins TRBV29-1 and TRBJ1-4; 12 bases agree with TRBD1. The CDR3 totals 17 residues. Looked up from germline, CDR1 is SQVTM and CDR2 is ANQGSEA. V shed 5 bases and J 0 bases; nucleotides not matched to a gene: 7. Written as DNA, the CDR3 is TGCAGCGTTCCGGAGGGACAGGGGGCCTCAACTAATGAAAAACTGTTTTTT. This translates into CSVPEGQGASTNEKLFF. Looking up the rest from reference TRBV29-1 and TRBJ1-4 gives the full variable domain: SAVISQKPSRDICQRGTSLTIQCQVDSQVTMMFWYRQQPGQSLTLIATANQGSEATYESGFVIDKFPISRPNLTFSTLTVSNMSPEDSSIYLCSVPEGQGASTNEKLFFGSGTQLSVL.

This sequence joins TRBV6-5 and TRBJ1-6; possibly TRBD1 for D (6 bases). The CDR3 spans 15 residues. Trimming left V 8 bases short and J 7 bases short, with 18 bases between. Germline loops: CDR1 MNHEY, CDR2 SVGAGI. CDR3 sequence reads: CASGGGGQKNSPLHF. The CDR3 DNA reads as TGTGCCAGCGGAGGCGGGGGGCAGAAGAATTCACCCCTCCACTTT.

The rearrangement joins TRBV6-5 to TRBJ2-5; 9 bases are a match to TRBD2. This CDR3 has 14 residues. CDR1 and CDR2 from the germline V gene are MNHEY and SVGAGI. Trimming cost V 5 bases and J 5 bases; bases outside gene matches: 6. CDR3 DNA: TGTGCCAGCAGTCCGGGACTAGCCTCCGAGACCCAGTACTTC. This sequence encodes CASSPGLASETQYF.

The genes are TRBV7-9 and TRBJ2-2, with a weak D call TRBD1 (6 bases). The CDR3 is made up of 16 amino acids. CDR1 SEHNR and CDR2 FQNEAQ come from the germline V gene (reference sequence). V lost 2 bases and J 3 bases, leaving 13 bases between the germline ends. The CDR3, as DNA: TGTGCCAGCAGCTTAAGTAACAGGGTGGACACCGGGGAGCTGTTTTTT. Encoded protein: CASSLSNRVDTGELFF.

The chain uses TRBV4-3 and TRBJ2-7; TRBD1 matches at 9 bases. Germline trimming cut 4 bases from V and 1 base from J; bases unmatched to any gene: 2. CDR3 size: 14 residues. Germline assignment: CDR1 LGHNA and CDR2 YSLEER. The CDR3 DNA follows: TGCGCCAGCAGCCCCGGGACAGGGTCCTACGAGCAGTACTTC. Its protein is CASSPGTGSYEQYF.

The chain combines TRBV19 with TRBJ1-2, with D possibly matching TRBD1 (5 bases). Trimming shortened V by 1 base and J by 2 bases, and 17 bases separated the two germline ends. The CDR3 is made up of 17 amino acids. Per the germline V gene, CDR1 is LNHDA and CDR2 is SQIVND (reference sequence). The chain's CDR3 is CASSIGHTTGLNYGYTF. The CDR3, as DNA: TGTGCCAGTAGTATAGGTCATACCACGGGACTGAACTATGGCTACACCTTC.

The J gene is TRBJ1-1, the V gene TRBV11-3; D is undetermined. This CDR3 has 14 amino acids. Germline V gene data show CDR1 as SGHNT and CDR2 as YENEEA. V dropped 3 bases and J dropped 4 bases, with 12 bases sitting between them. The CDR3 loop is CASSFSSVSTEAFF. In DNA, the CDR3 is TGTGCCAGCAGCTTTAGCTCGGTCAGCACTGAAGCTTTCTTT.

The CDR3 is CASSLNSGSQETQYF. The CDR3 DNA reads as TGTGCCAGCAGCTTAAATAGCGGGAGCCAAGAGACCCAGTACTTC. V gene TRBV7-9 combines with J gene TRBJ2-5; 9 bases are shared with TRBD2. The CDR3 totals 15 residues. With V trimmed by 2 bases and J by 1 base, 2 bases remained unmatched. Germline lookup yields CDR1 SEHNR and CDR2 FQNEAQ (reference sequence).

V gene TRBV7-2 combines with J gene TRBJ2-2, with D perhaps TRBD1 (5 bases). The CDR3 length is 15 residues. From germline, CDR1 is SGHTA and CDR2 FQGNSA. V was pared by 5 bases and J by 0 bases, with 10 bases between. Here the CDR3 reads CASSPTGSNTGELFF. CDR3 coding DNA: TGTGCCAGCAGCCCCACAGGTTCGAACACCGGGGAGCTGTTTTTT.

The chain is built from TRBV3-1 (or the pseudogene TRBV3-2) and TRBJ2-7, with 10 positions matching TRBD2. This CDR3 has 14 residues. V gave up 2 bases and J gave up 7 bases; unmatched junction bases: 5. Germline V gene data show CDR1 as LGHDT and CDR2 as YNNKEL (reference sequence). The CDR3 DNA reads TGTGCCAGCAGCCAACTAGCGGGAGTAGGTGAGCAGTACTTC. Its protein product is CASSQLAGVGEQYF.

Written as DNA, the CDR3 is TGTGCCAGTAGTATCTGGTTAGCGGGACCAGATACGCAGTATTTT. Amino acid sequence: CASSIWLAGPDTQYF. The chain couples TRBV19 to TRBJ2-3; 8 bases align to TRBD2. The CDR3 totals 15 residues. The germline CDR1 and CDR2 sequences are LNHDA and SQIVND (reference sequence). With V trimmed by 3 bases and J by 4 bases, 6 bases remained unmatched.

This clone was seen only a few times. The genes are TRBV4-2 and TRBJ2-1; a possible D gene is TRBD2 (5 bases). The CDR3 has 12 amino acids. V lost 4 bases to trimming and J lost 9 bases, with 10 bases between them. Germline V gene lookup returns CDR1 LGHNA and CDR2 YNFKEQ. The CDR3 bases are TGTGCCAGCAGCCGGACTCAGGCTGAGCAGTTCTTC. It encodes CASSRTQAEQFF.

The chain has TRBV10-1 and TRBJ2-5; 9 nucleotides match TRBD2. This CDR3 region has 13 residues. Germline V gene sequence: CDR1 WNHNN, CDR2 SYGVQD (reference sequence). V lost 2 bases to trimming and J lost 5 bases; unmatched junction nucleotides: 0. CDR3 loop: CASSESGRETQYF. CDR3 nucleotide sequence: TGCGCCAGCAGTGAGAGCGGGAGGGAGACCCAGTACTTC.

Only one count was recorded for this clone. The rearrangement joins TRBV4-3 to TRBJ2-2; D may be TRBD1 (7 bases). This CDR3 has 17 residues. V dropped 0 bases and J dropped 3 bases, with 14 bases sitting between them. Germline CDR1 LGHNA, CDR2 YSLEER. The CDR3 reads CASSQDGARGDTGELFF. CDR3 DNA: TGCGCCAGCAGCCAAGACGGCGCCAGGGGGGACACCGGGGAGCTGTTTTTT.

This chain connects TRBV6-4 to TRBJ2-1; 10 nucleotides line up with TRBD1. Germline V gene lookup returns CDR1 MRHNA and CDR2 SNTAGT. V trimming: 1 base; J trimming: 6 bases; junction bases outside the gene matches: 6. This CDR3 spans 16 amino acids. CDR3 in amino acids: CASSDLGTGDINEQFF. CDR3 DNA: TGTGCCAGCAGTGACTTGGGGACAGGGGACATCAATGAGCAGTTCTTC.

V usage is TRBV6-2 or TRBV6-3 and J usage is TRBJ1-5; the match to TRBD1 covers 8 bases. The CDR3 spans 18 residues. V shed 2 bases, J shed 7 bases, and the junction held 16 bases outside the gene matches. Germline lookup yields CDR1 MNHEY and CDR2 SVGEGT. The CDR3 DNA is TGTGCCAGCAGTTACGGGACAGGCTCCCCAAGGTTACAGCAGCCCCAGCATTTT. This codes for CASSYGTGSPRLQQPQHF.

V is TRBV18 and J is TRBJ2-7; the D gene is possibly TRBD2 (6 bases). This CDR3 contains 15 residues. The germline V and J ends were trimmed by 3 bases and 0 bases, with 12 bases remaining between them. Germline-derived CDR1 and CDR2 are KGHSH and LQKENI. In DNA, the CDR3 is TGTGCCAGCTCACCGGGGGGTCGTAGCTCCTACGAGCAGTACTTC. Its protein product is CASSPGGRSSYEQYF.

The rearrangement links TRBV11-2 to TRBJ1-3, with 9 bases matching TRBD1. CDR1 and CDR2 from the germline V gene are SGHAT and FQNNGV. The CDR3 contains 15 residues. The J segment lost 4 bases and the V segment lost 5 bases, leaving 6 bases of the junction unmatched. As DNA, the CDR3 is TGTGCCAGCAGCCGGACAGGGGACGCCGGAAACACCATATATTTT. It is translated as CASSRTGDAGNTIYF.

V is TRBV18 and J is TRBJ2-5; TRBD1 matches at 7 bases. Looked up from germline, CDR1 is KGHSH and CDR2 is LQKENI. The CDR3 is made up of 15 amino acids. Trimming cost V 2 bases and J 2 bases; bases outside gene matches: 5. This CDR3 reads CASSPGLRGQETQYF. CDR3 nucleotides: TGTGCCAGCTCACCAGGGCTCAGGGGGCAAGAGACCCAGTACTTC.